Listed here is a single TCR beta chain. The data stem from a study of blood T cells in healthy people across ages. Then a second PCR, running roughly 7 to 11 cycles, was carried out with a sample-barcoded 5' primer and a J-beta primer mix. Per sample, CDR3-containing paired-end reads numbered at least 2.5 million. TCRdb fed the 5' RACE reads into MiXCR, producing one record per CDR3 protein. The sample has under 700,000 distinct CDR3 sequences, about 25% seen once. Germline V CDR1 and CDR2: MNHEY, SMNVEV (reference sequence). V lost 6 bases and J lost 6, with 18 bases in between. The CDR3 is 14 residues long. The sample also formed part of further work on T cells of mothers and their children. This second report adds: With the M1S primer of the second PCR, sample barcodes and 2-4 random nucleotides were added. Overlap measured in related mother-child pairs was slightly, non-significantly higher than in unrelated pairs.

The chain joins TRBV27 to TRBJ2-7, with a tentative D call TRBD1 (6 bases). Specimen: blood. This receptor was obtained from a boy under 18 in good health. CDR3 DNA: TGTGCCAGCAGGGCCGGTGGGGGCCAGACCGAGCAGTACTTC. Translating gives CASRAGGGQTEQYF.